One and the same sample provided the 16 T cell receptor beta chains below, sequenced in a study of T cells in Graves' hyperthyroidism and ophthalmopathy. TCR beta CDR3 regions were amplified from RNA. HTBI primers were used for first-round RT-PCR of the TCR CDR3. TCRdb itself ran the multiplex PCR reads through MiXCR, one entry per CDR3 protein. In the table there are under 400,000 distinct CDR3 sequences, 21% of which are singletons. Specimen: blood. The receptor source for this set is a woman aged 50 to 65 with Graves' hyperthyroidism.

This sequence joins TRBV6-1 and TRBJ2-7; 8 bases are shared with TRBD1. The trim removed 0 bases at V and 3 bases at J, leaving 4 bases unmatched. From germline, CDR1 is MNHNS and CDR2 SASEGT. The CDR3 consists of 15 residues. The CDR3 DNA is TGTGCCAGCAGTGAAGCGCGGGACAGGTACTACGAGCAGTACTTC. Translating gives CASSEARDRYYEQYF.

J is TRBJ2-1 and V is TRBV25-1, with D unresolved. This CDR3 region has 19 residues. Trimming took off 4 bases at V and 0 bases at J, with 22 bases between the two ends. Germline V gene data show CDR1 as MGHDK and CDR2 as SYGVNS. The CDR3 sequence: CASSGMGKEHASSYNEQFF. For the CDR3, the DNA is TGTGCCAGCAGTGGGATGGGGAAGGAACACGCGAGCTCCTACAATGAGCAGTTCTTC.

The chain combines TRBV2 with TRBJ2-1; 8 positions match TRBD2. Germline V lookup: CDR1 SNHLY, CDR2 FYNNEI. The CDR3 is made up of 14 amino acids. Germline trimming cut 8 bases from V and 1 base from J; bases unmatched to any gene: 4. As DNA, the CDR3 is TGTGCCAGCGCCGAGCGGGGGTCCTACAATGAGCAGTTCTTC. Protein product: CASAERGSYNEQFF.

This clonotype has at least ten counts. The chain recombines TRBV11-2 with TRBJ2-7; D is uncertain. Germline V gives CDR1 SGHAT, CDR2 FQNNGV. The CDR3 extends over 14 amino acids. V was shortened by 5 bases and J by 4 bases, with 15 bases between the two germline ends. This CDR3 is CASSTGSKIYEQYF. The CDR3, as DNA: TGTGCCAGCAGCACCGGGTCGAAAATTTACGAGCAGTACTTC.

The V call is TRBV9, the J call TRBJ2-1; maybe TRBD2 (6 bases). V dropped 4 bases and J dropped 4 bases, with 18 bases sitting between them. Germline V CDR1 and CDR2: SGDLS, YYNGEE. This CDR3 is built from 16 residues. The CDR3 sequence: CASSPTGVRQYNEQFF. CDR3 in DNA: TGTGCCAGCAGCCCCACGGGAGTTCGACAATACAATGAGCAGTTCTTC.

The chain employs TRBV6-2 or TRBV6-3 and TRBJ2-1; 10 positions match TRBD1. With 7 bases clipped from V and 4 bases from J, the junction kept 7 bases outside the gene matches. This CDR3 has 15 residues. Germline loops: CDR1 MNHEY, CDR2 SVGEGT. The CDR3 spells CASTPGQGGYNEQFF. DNA for the CDR3: TGTGCCAGCACTCCTGGACAGGGGGGGTACAATGAGCAGTTCTTC.

The chain joins TRBV4-1 to TRBJ2-7; 8 bases line up with TRBD1. The CDR3 covers 14 residues. Germline V CDR1 and CDR2: MGHRA, YSYEKL. V gave up 4 bases and J gave up 5 bases; unmatched junction bases: 7. CDR3 in DNA: TGCGCCAGCAGCCGACTGGACAGGGACGACGAGCAGTACTTC. Residues: CASSRLDRDDEQYF.

This clonotype was seen a few times. The CDR3 nucleotides are TGTGCCAGCAGTTGGGCAGCCAAAAACATTCAGTACTTC. Encoded protein: CASSWAAKNIQYF. The V call is TRBV12-3 or TRBV12-4, the J call TRBJ2-4; D not resolved. CDR3 length equals 13 residues. V shed 4 bases and J shed 0 bases, with 4 bases lying between them.

This clonotype was observed many times. V is TRBV28 and J is TRBJ2-7; D tentatively reads TRBD1 or TRBD2 (5 bases each). V shed 5 bases and J shed 0 bases, with 14 bases lying between them. Germline CDR1 is MDHEN and CDR2 is SYDVKM. This CDR3 spans 15 amino acids. In nucleotides, the CDR3 is TGTGCCAGCAGTGCCTACCGGGACGGCTCCTACGAGCAGTACTTC. Protein sequence: CASSAYRDGSYEQYF.

The chain has TRBV7-8 and TRBJ2-7; D uncertain. CDR1 and CDR2 from the germline V gene are SGHVS and FQNEAQ. This CDR3 is 14 amino acids long. V was cut by 1 base and J by 5 bases, with 12 bases left in between. CDR3 region: CASSLGRRKNEQYF. The CDR3 bases are TGTGCCAGCAGCTTAGGAAGACGGAAAAACGAGCAGTACTTC.

The chain recombines TRBV5-1 with TRBJ2-1; 8 bases map to TRBD2. The CDR3 loop spans 18 amino acids. CDR1 SGHRS and CDR2 YFSETQ come from the germline V gene. The ends lost 2 bases at V and 9 bases at J; junction bases unmatched: 19. The CDR3: CASSLGSNLGLGKTEQFF. The CDR3 DNA follows: TGCGCCAGCAGCTTAGGTAGTAATTTGGGACTAGGAAAGACTGAGCAGTTCTTC. Full variable domain (rest looked up from reference TRBV5-1 and TRBJ2-1): KAGVTQTPRYLIKTRGQQVTLSCSPISGHRSVSWYQQTPGQGLQFLFEYFSETQRNKGNFPGRFSGRQFSNSRSEMNVSTLELGDSALYLCASSLGSNLGLGKTEQFFGPGTRLTVL.

This clonotype has at least ten counts. This chain uses TRBV11-2 with TRBJ2-1; D uncertain. The CDR3 runs to 13 residues. The germline V and J ends were trimmed by 4 bases and 4 bases, with 8 bases remaining between them. Looked up from germline, CDR1 is SGHAT and CDR2 is FQNNGV. The CDR3 nucleotides are TGTGCCAGCAGCTCCGAGTTGTACAATGAGCAGTTCTTC. Amino acids: CASSSELYNEQFF.

The rearrangement links TRBV12-3 or TRBV12-4 to TRBJ2-5, with D maybe TRBD2 (6 bases). Trimming cost V 3 bases and J 9 bases, with 14 bases left between them. The CDR3 runs 13 residues. This CDR3 is CASSFAAREAQYF. CDR3 sequence (DNA): TGTGCCAGCAGTTTCGCAGCGAGGGAGGCCCAGTACTTC.

This clonotype was found a few times. V gene TRBV12-3 or TRBV12-4 combines with J gene TRBJ2-2, with 7 bases fitting TRBD1. The CDR3 is 13 residues long. V trimming: 3 bases; J trimming: 11 bases; junction bases outside the gene matches: 6. CDR3 DNA sequence: TGTGCCAGCAGTTTGACAGGGACCGTAGAGCTGTTTTTT. Translated, it gives CASSLTGTVELFF.

This clonotype was seen many times. The CDR3, as DNA: TGTGCCAGCACTAGGGACGGCGGGACTGAAGCTTTCTTT. It is translated as CASTRDGGTEAFF. The V call is TRBV2, the J call TRBJ1-1, with D tentatively TRBD1 (5 bases). V shed 7 bases and J shed 5 bases, with 14 bases lying between them. This CDR3 region has 13 residues. Looked up from germline, CDR1 is SNHLY and CDR2 is FYNNEI.

This clonotype was found many times. The gene calls are TRBV3-1 and TRBJ2-5, with 12 positions matching TRBD2. Germline CDR1 LGHDT, CDR2 YNNKEL (reference sequence). CDR3 length: 19 amino acids. Trimming removed 0 bases from V and 2 bases from J; junction bases left unmatched: 10. The DNA of the CDR3 is TGTGCCAGCAGCCAAGAAAGGGCTAGCGGGAGGGGGGGACAAGAGACCCAGTACTTC. It yields the protein CASSQERASGRGGQETQYF.